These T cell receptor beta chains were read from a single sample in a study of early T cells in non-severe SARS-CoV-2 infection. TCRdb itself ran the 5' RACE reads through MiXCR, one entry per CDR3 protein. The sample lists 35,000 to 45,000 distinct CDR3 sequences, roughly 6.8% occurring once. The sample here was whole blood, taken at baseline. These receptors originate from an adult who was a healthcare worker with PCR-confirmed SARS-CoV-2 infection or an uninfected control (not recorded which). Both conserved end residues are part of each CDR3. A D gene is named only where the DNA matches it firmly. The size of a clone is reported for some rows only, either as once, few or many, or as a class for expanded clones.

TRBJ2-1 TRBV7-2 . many TGTGCCAGCAGCTTAGACGGAAACTCCTACAATGAGCAGTTCTTC CASSLDGNSYNEQFF
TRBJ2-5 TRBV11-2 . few TGTGCCAGCAGCTCCCCGGGGCGGATCTCAGAGACCCAGTACTTC CASSSPGRISETQYF
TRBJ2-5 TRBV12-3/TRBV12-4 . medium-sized TGTGCCAGCAGCTTCCAAGAGACCCAGTACTTC CASSFQETQYF
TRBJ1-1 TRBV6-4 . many TGTGCCAGCAGTGAGCGGGAGAACACTGAAGCTTTCTTT CASSERENTEAFF
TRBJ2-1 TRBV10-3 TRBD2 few TGTGCCACTAGACTAGCGGGAGCGGGCAATGAGCAGTTCTTC CATRLAGAGNEQFF
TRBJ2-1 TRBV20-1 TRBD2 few TGCAGTGCTAGAGGGGGTGGTAGCGGGATCTTACTTTACAATGAGCAGTTCTTC CSARGGGSGILLYNEQFF
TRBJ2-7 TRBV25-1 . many TGTGCCAGCAGTGGTCAGACCCAGCGGTGGCAGTACTTC CASSGQTQRWQYF
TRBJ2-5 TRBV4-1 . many TGCGCCAGCAGCCAAGATTCTGGGGGTATGCAGGCCCAAGAGACCCAGTACTTC CASSQDSGGMQAQETQYF
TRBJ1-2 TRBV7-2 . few TGTGCCAGCAGCTTGAGCGCGGTGAGAGGCTACACCTTC CASSLSAVRGYTF
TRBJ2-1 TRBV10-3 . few TGTGCCATCAGTACTAGCTATGAGCAGTTCTTC CAISTSYEQFF
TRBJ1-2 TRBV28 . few TGTGCCAGCAGTTTGGGGACGGGACGTAGCCGACCCCTGGGCTACACCTTC CASSLGTGRSRPLGYTF
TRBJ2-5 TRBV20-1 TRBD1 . TGCAGTGCGCACGGGTTGGCAGGGGGCTCGGAGACCCAGTACTTC CSAHGLAGGSETQYF
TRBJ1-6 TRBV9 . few TGTGCCAGCAGCGAGGGGGACCCTCGTGGTTCACCCCTCCACTTT CASSEGDPRGSPLHF
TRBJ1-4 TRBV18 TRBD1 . TGTGCCAGCTCACGTCCGGACAGGCCTAATGAAAAACTGTTTTTT CASSRPDRPNEKLFF
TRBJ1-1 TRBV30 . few TGTGCCTGGACTCTCAAACCCCGGGGCTTCGTAACGGGCCACACTGAAGCTTTCTTT CAWTLKPRGFVTGHTEAFF
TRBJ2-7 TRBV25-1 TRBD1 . TGTGCCAGCAGTGATCCCGGGACAGCCCACCCCTACGAGCAGTACTTC CASSDPGTAHPYEQYF
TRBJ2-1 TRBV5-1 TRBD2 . TGCGCCAGCAGCGCCATTTCTAGCGGGGGGCCACTCCCGTTCTTC CASSAISSGGPLPFF
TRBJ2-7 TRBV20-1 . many TGCAGTGCTGGACGTCAACGCGAGCAGTACTTC CSAGRQREQYF
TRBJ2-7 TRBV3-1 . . TGTGCCAGCGGCAGGGTAGCCTACGAGCAGTACTTC CASGRVAYEQYF
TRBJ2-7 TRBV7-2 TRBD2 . TGTGCCAGCAGACAGCTAGGGACTAGCGGGATATACGAGCAGTACTTC CASRQLGTSGIYEQYF
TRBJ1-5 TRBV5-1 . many TGCGCCAGCAGCTCTTCGGGCCTGAGCAATCAGCCCCAGCATTTT CASSSSGLSNQPQHF
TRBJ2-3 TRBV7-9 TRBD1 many TGTGCCAGCAGCTCCATCAGGACAGGGAAAAATACGCAGTATTTT CASSSIRTGKNTQYF
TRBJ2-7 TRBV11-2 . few TGTGCCAGCAGCCCGTTGACAGCAAGATACGAGCAGTACTTC CASSPLTARYEQYF
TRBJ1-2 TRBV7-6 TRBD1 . TGTGCCAGCAGCCCGACAGGGACAAACTATGGCTACACCTTC CASSPTGTNYGYTF
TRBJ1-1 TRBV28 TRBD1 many TGTGCCAGCAGAAAAATTCCGGGACAGGGTACCCTCAAGACTGAAGCTTTCTTT CASRKIPGQGTLKTEAFF
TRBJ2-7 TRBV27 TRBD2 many TGTGCCAGTCGGACTAGCGGGCCGTACGAGCAGTACTTC CASRTSGPYEQYF
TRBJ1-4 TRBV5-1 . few TGCGCCAGCAGGTTGGGACCCGGGACCGAAAAACTGTTTTTT CASRLGPGTEKLFF
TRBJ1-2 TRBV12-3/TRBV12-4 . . TGTGCCAGCAGCTCCTGGACCGATGGCTACACCTTC CASSSWTDGYTF
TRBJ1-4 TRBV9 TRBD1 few TGTGCCAGCAGCACGGGACAGGGAGGGGAAAAACTGTTTTTT CASSTGQGGEKLFF
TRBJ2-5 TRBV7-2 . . TGTGCCAGCAGCCACTCGGGGGAGACCCAGTACTTC CASSHSGETQYF
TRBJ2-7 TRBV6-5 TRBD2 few TGTGCCAGCAGTTACCAAAGCCCAATGACTAGCCGTCGCGCCGAGCAGTACTTC CASSYQSPMTSRRAEQYF
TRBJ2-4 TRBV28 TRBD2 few TGTGCCAGCAGTTTATTAGGGGAGGGCAAAAACATTCAGTACTTC CASSLLGEGKNIQYF
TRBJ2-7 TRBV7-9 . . TGTGCCAGCAGCTGGCCTTTGTTAGCAGGAAACCCCAGATTTTTCTACGAGCAGTACTTC CASSWPLLAGNPRFFYEQYF
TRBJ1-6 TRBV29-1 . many TGCAGCGCAAAGCCGGGTCCTAATTCACCCCTCCACTTT CSAKPGPNSPLHF
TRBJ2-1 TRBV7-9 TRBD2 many TGTGCCAGCAGCCCACAACCCGGGAGGGCAGGTCGAAGCTCCTACAATGAGCAGTTCTTC CASSPQPGRAGRSSYNEQFF
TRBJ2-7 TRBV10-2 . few TGCGCCAGCAGGTCAAACTCCTACGAGCAGTACTTC CASRSNSYEQYF
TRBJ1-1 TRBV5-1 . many TGCGCCAGCAGCTTGTTAGCTGGATCGTGGCAGGGGTCCATGAACACTGAAGCTTTCTTT CASSLLAGSWQGSMNTEAFF
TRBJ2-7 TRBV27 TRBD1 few TGTGCCAGCAGCCCCGGGACAGGGTTGTACGAGCAGTACTTC CASSPGTGLYEQYF
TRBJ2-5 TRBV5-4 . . TGTGCCAGCAGTTTCAGGACGACAGCGGGAGAGACCCAGTACTTC CASSFRTTAGETQYF
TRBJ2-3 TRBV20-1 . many TGCAGTGCGCCGGGACTCTCCCGCACAGATACGCAGTATTTT CSAPGLSRTDTQYF
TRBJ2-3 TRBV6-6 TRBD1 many TGTGCCAGCAGTTACTCAGCAGGGGGCGTCAGCACAGATACGCAGTATTTT CASSYSAGGVSTDTQYF
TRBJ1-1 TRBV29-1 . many TGCAGCGTTGAGTTAGACTATCGAGAGGGGGTAGACACTGAAGCTTTCTTT CSVELDYREGVDTEAFF
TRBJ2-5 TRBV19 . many TGTGCCAGTGGGACCGGCAGACGGGAAGAGACCCAGTACTTC CASGTGRREETQYF
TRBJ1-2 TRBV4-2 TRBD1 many TGTGCCAGCAGCCAAGATCTGAGGAGGCAGGGGGTGAGAGGCTACACCTTC CASSQDLRRQGVRGYTF
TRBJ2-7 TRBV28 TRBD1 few TGTGCCAGCAGTTTATTACAGGGGTACGAGCAGTACTTC CASSLLQGYEQYF
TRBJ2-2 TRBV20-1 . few TGCAGTGCGCCCGACTTCACCGGGGAGCTGTTTTTT CSAPDFTGELFF
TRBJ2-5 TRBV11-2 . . TGTGCCAGCAGCCTGTACCAAGAGACCCAGTACTTC CASSLYQETQYF
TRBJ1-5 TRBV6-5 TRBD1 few TGTGCCAGCAGTCTAGACAGGGAGGGAAGTCAGCCCCAGCATTTT CASSLDREGSQPQHF
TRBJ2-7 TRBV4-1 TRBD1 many TGCGCCAGCAGCCAAGTATCGCAGGGGGCCTACGAGCAGTACTTC CASSQVSQGAYEQYF
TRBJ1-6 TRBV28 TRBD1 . TGTGCCAGCACCCTCCTCCGGGACAGTCGGCTTTCACCCCTCCACTTT CASTLLRDSRLSPLHF
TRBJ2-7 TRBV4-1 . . TGCGCCAGCAGTCAAGGCCACGAGCAGTACTTC CASSQGHEQYF